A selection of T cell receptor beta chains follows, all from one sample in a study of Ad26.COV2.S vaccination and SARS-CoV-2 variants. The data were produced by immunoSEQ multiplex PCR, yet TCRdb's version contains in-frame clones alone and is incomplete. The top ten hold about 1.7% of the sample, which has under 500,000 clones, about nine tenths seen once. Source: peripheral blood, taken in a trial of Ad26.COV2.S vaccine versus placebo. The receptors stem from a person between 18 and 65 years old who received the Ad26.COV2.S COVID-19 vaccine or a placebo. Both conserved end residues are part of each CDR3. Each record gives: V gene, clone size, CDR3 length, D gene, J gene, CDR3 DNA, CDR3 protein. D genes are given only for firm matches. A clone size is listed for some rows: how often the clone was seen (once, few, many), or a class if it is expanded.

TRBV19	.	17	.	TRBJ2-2	TGTGCCAGTAGTGATTACTGGACAGAGGCGAACACCGGGGAGCTGTTTTTT	CASSDYWTEANTGELFF
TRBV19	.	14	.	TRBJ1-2	TGTGCCAGTATCCTGTCCAGGGCTGCCTCTGGCTACACCTTC	CASILSRAASGYTF
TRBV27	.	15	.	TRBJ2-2	TGTGCCAGCAGGCGTTTTAGGGGGAACACCGGGGAGCTGTTTTTT	CASRRFRGNTGELFF
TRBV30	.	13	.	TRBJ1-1	TGTGCCTGGAGTGTTTTAGGGGCGGGCAGAGCTTTCTTT	CAWSVLGAGRAFF
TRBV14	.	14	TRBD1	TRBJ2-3	TGTGCCAGCAGCTCCCGGACAGGGATAGATACGCAGTATTTT	CASSSRTGIDTQYF
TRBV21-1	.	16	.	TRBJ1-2	TGTGCCAGCAGGATGGACAGGGCCTGCTTCTATTATGGCTACACCTTC	CASRMDRACFYYGYTF
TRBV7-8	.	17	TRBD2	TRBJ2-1	TGTGCCAGCAGCCTACGCTTGACTAGCGGGGGTAGAAATGAGCAGTTCTTC	CASSLRLTSGGRNEQFF
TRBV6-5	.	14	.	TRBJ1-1	TGTGCCAGCAGCGCAGGGGATATAAACACTGAAGCTTTCTTT	CASSAGDINTEAFF
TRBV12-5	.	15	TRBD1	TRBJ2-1	TGTGCTAGTGCCGACAGGGGTTTGCAATTCAATGAGCAGTTCTTC	CASADRGLQFNEQFF
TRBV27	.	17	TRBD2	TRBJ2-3	TGTGCCAGCAGTTATTCCCGGGGGGGCCGGAGGGCAGATACGCAGTATTTT	CASSYSRGGRRADTQYF
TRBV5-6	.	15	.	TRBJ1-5	TGTGCCAGCAGCTCGGGGGCTTGGGCCGGACAGCCCCAGCATTTT	CASSSGAWAGQPQHF
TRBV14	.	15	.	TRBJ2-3	TGTGCCAGCAGCCAAGGGTTCTCTAGCACAGATACGCAGTATTTT	CASSQGFSSTDTQYF
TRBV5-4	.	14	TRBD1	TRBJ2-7	TGTGCCAGCAGCGAACAGGGGGTTCACTACGAGCAGTACTTC	CASSEQGVHYEQYF
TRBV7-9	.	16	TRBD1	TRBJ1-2	TGTGCCAGCAGCTTAGGGTCTACAGGGGACAACTATGGCTACACCTTC	CASSLGSTGDNYGYTF
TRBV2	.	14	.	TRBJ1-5	TGTGCCAGCAGTGAAAGATATAGCAATCAGCCCCAGCATTTT	CASSERYSNQPQHF
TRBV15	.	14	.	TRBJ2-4	TGTGCCACCAGCGGCGGGCCGGCCAAAAACATTCAGTACTTC	CATSGGPAKNIQYF
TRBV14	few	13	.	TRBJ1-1	TGTGCCAGCAGCCGACAGTTTAACACTGAAGCTTTCTTT	CASSRQFNTEAFF
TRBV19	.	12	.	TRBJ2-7	TGTGCCAGTAGTATTGGCGGTTACGAGCAGTACTTC	CASSIGGYEQYF
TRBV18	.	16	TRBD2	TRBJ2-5	TGTGCCAGCTCACGATCTCCTAGCGGACTTTTAGAGACCCAGTACTTC	CASSRSPSGLLETQYF
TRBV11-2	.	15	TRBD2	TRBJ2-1	TGTGCCAGCAGCCTAGGGACTAGCGGGGGAAATGAGCAGTTCTTC	CASSLGTSGGNEQFF
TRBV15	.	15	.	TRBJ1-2	TGTGCCACCAGCACCACTGGGGGGAATTACTATGGCTACACCTTC	CATSTTGGNYYGYTF
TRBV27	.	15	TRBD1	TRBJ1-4	TGTGCCAGCAGTCCCGGGACAGGGAAGGGGGAAAAACTGTTTTTT	CASSPGTGKGEKLFF
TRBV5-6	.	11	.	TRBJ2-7	TGTGCCAGCAGCTTCGGGGACGAGCAGTACTTC	CASSFGDEQYF
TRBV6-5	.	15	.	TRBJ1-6	TGTGCCAGCAAGGGAGGGGCCCCGTATAATTCACCCCTCCACTTT	CASKGGAPYNSPLHF
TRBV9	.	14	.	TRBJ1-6	TGTGCCAGCAGCGTTTCAGTGGATAATTCACCCCTCCACTTT	CASSVSVDNSPLHF
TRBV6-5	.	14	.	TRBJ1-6	TGTGCCAGCAGTTATTCGGGTTTGGAATCACCCCTCCACTTT	CASSYSGLESPLHF
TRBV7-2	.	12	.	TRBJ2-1	TGTGCCAGCAGCTTAGCGCGGCGGAAGCAGTTCTTC	CASSLARRKQFF
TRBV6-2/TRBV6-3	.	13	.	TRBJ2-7	TGTGCCAGCAGTATAGGGGGTTCCTCCTGGCAGTACTTC	CASSIGGSSWQYF
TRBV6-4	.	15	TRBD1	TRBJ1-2	TGTGCCAGCAGTGCCAAGACAGGGGGCGACTATGGCTACACCTTC	CASSAKTGGDYGYTF
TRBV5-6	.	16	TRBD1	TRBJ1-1	TGTGCCAGCAGCTTCTGGGAGGGGACAGCAAGAATCGAAGCTTTCTTT	CASSFWEGTARIEAFF
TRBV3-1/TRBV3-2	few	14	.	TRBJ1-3	TGTGCCAGCAGCTCCAACGGGCTGGCAAACACCATATATTTT	CASSSNGLANTIYF
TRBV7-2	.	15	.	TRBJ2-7	TGTGCCAGCAGCTTGGGGGGCGGGGCCTCCTACGAGCAGTACTTC	CASSLGGGASYEQYF
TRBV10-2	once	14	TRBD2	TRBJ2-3	TGCGCCAGCAGCAGCGGGACTAGCACAGATACGCAGTATTTT	CASSSGTSTDTQYF
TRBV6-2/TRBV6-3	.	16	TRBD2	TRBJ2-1	TGTGCCAGCAGTACCCAGCGGGGCCTCTCCTACAATGAGCAGTTCTTC	CASSTQRGLSYNEQFF
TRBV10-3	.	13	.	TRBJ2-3	TGTGCCATCAGGAGGGACAGCACAGATACGCAGTATTTT	CAIRRDSTDTQYF
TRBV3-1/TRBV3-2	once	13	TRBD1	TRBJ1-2	TGTGCCAGCAGCCAAAACACAGGGGCTGGCTACACCTTC	CASSQNTGAGYTF
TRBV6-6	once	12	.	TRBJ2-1	TGTGCCAGCACCCTCGAGACCAATGAGCAGTTCTTC	CASTLETNEQFF
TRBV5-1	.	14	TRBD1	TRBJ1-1	TGCGCCAGCAGCTGGTCCACTGACAGGGGCAACGCTTTCTTT	CASSWSTDRGNAFF
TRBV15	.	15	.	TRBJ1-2	TGTGCCACCAGCAGGGGGCCGGGTAGCGATCTTGGCTACACCTTC	CATSRGPGSDLGYTF
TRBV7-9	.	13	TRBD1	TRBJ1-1	TGTGCCAGCAGCTTTGAGACAGGGGTTGAAGCTTTCTTT	CASSFETGVEAFF
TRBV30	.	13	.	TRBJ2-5	TGTGCCTGGAGTGGGGGTTCTCTAGAGACCCAGTACTTC	CAWSGGSLETQYF
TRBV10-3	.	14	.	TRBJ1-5	TGTGCCATCAGTGATGAGTCAGTCGCTCAGCCCCAGCATTTT	CAISDESVAQPQHF
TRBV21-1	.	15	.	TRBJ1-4	TGTGCCAGCAGCAAACGTCAGGGGGCTGTAGAAAAACTGTTTTTT	CASSKRQGAVEKLFF
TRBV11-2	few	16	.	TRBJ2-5	TGTGCCAGCAGCCTCGGACAGAGTACGTACCAAGAGACCCAGTACTTC	CASSLGQSTYQETQYF
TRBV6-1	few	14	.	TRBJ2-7	TGTGCCAGCAGTGAATGGGGTCACAGGACCGAGCAGTACTTC	CASSEWGHRTEQYF
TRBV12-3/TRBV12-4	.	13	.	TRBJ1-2	TGTGCCAGCAGGTCCGCCCGAAGCTATGGCTACACCTTC	CASRSARSYGYTF
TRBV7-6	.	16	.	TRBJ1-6	TGTGCCAGCAGCTTAGCGTCGGCAGGGCGAAATTCACCCCTCCACTTT	CASSLASAGRNSPLHF
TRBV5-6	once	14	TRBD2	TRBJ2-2	TGTGCCAGCAGCTCGGGACTAGCGGCCGGGGAGCTGTTTTTT	CASSSGLAAGELFF
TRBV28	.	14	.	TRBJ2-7	TGTGCCAGCAGTTTACGGGGCCCGCCCTACGAGCAGTACTTC	CASSLRGPPYEQYF
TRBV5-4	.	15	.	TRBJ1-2	TGTGCCAGCAGCTTAGGGGGGGGCAGTGACTATGGCTACACCTTC	CASSLGGGSDYGYTF
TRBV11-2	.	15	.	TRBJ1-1	TGTGCCAGCAGCGAAACTTCGACAGGGAACACTGAAGCTTTCTTT	CASSETSTGNTEAFF
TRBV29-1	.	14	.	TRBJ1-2	TGCAGCGTTGAACAAGCGGCGGGTAACTATGGCTACACCTTC	CSVEQAAGNYGYTF
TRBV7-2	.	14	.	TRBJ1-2	TGTGCCAGCAGCTTAGCAGCTGGGGACTATGGCTACACCTTC	CASSLAAGDYGYTF
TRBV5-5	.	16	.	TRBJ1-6	TGTGCCAGCAGCGTGGACACGGGAACCCATAATTCACCCCTCCACTTT	CASSVDTGTHNSPLHF
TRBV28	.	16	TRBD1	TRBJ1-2	TGTGCCAGCAAACCGCCTCTAATTACAGGGGGAGGCGGCTACACCTTC	CASKPPLITGGGGYTF